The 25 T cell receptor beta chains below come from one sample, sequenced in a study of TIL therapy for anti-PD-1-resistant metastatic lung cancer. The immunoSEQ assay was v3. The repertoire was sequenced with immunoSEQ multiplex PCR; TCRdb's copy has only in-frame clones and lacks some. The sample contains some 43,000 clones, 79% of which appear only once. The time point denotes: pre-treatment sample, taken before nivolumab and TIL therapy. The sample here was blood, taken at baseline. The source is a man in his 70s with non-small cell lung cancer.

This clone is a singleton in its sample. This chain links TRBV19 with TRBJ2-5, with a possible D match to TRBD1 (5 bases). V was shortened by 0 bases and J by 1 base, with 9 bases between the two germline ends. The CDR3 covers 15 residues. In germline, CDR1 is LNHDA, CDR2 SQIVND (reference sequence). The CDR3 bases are TGTGCCAGTAGTATAGAAACAGGAGTCCAAGAGACCCAGTACTTC. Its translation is CASSIETGVQETQYF.

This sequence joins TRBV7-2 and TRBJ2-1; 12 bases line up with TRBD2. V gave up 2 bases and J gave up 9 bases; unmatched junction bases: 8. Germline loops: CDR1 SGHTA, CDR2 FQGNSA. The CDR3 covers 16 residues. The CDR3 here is CASSLPGLAGGVEQFF. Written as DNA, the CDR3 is TGTGCCAGCAGCTTACCGGGACTAGCGGGTGGCGTTGAGCAGTTCTTC.

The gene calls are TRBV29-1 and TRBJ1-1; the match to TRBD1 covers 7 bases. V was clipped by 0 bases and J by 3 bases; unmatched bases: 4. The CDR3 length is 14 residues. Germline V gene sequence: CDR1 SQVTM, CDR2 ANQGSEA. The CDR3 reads CSVEESRGYTEAFF. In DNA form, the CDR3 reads TGCAGCGTTGAAGAGAGCAGGGGGTACACTGAAGCTTTCTTT.

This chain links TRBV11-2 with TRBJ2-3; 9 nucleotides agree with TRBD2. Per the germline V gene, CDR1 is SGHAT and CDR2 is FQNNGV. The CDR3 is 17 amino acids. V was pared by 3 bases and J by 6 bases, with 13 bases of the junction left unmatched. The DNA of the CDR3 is TGTGCCAGCAGCTTTAGGGGTAGCGGGAGCGACCGGGATACGCAGTATTTT. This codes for CASSFRGSGSDRDTQYF.

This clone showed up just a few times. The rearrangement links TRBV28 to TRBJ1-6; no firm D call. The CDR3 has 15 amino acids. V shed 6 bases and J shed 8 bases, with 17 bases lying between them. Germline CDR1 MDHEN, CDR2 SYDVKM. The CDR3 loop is CASRDVGLRDSPLHF. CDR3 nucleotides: TGTGCCAGCAGGGATGTGGGGTTGAGGGATTCACCCCTCCACTTT.

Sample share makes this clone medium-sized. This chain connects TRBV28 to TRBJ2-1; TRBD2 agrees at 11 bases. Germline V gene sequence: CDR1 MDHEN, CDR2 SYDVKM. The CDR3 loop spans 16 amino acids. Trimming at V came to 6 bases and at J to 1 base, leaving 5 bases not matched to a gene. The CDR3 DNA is TGTGCCAGCAGCCTCAGACTAGCGGGATCCTACAATGAGCAGTTCTTC. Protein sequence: CASSLRLAGSYNEQFF.

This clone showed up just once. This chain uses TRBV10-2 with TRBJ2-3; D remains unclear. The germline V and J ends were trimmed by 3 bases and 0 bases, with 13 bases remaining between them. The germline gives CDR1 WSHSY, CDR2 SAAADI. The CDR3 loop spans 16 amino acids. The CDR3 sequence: CASSDTRKASTDTQYF. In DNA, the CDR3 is TGCGCCAGCAGTGATACGAGGAAGGCTAGCACAGATACGCAGTATTTT.

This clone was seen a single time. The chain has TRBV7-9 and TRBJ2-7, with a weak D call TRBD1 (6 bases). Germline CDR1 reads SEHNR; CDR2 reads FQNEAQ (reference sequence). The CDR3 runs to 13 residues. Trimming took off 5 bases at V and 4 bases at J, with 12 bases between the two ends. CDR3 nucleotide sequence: TGTGCCAGCAGCCTTAAAAGGGGGTACGAGCAGTACTTC. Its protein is CASSLKRGYEQYF.

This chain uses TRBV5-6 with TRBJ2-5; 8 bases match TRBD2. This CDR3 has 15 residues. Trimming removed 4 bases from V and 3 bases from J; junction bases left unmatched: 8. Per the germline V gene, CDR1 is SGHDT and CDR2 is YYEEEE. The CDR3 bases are TGTGCCAGCAGCCACAATGACGGGAGGGAAGAGACCCAGTACTTC. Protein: CASSHNDGREETQYF. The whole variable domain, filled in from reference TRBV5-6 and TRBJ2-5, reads DAGVTQSPTHLIKTRGQQVTLRCSPKSGHDTVSWYQQALGQGPQFIFQYYEEEERQRGNFPDRFSGHQFPNYSSELNVNALLLGDSALYLCASSHNDGREETQYFGPGTRLLVL.

The CDR3 DNA follows: TGTGCCAGTCAAACAGGGGTCGGGACTGAAGCTTTCTTT. Translation gives CASQTGVGTEAFF. V usage is TRBV6-5 and J usage is TRBJ1-1; 7 bases match TRBD1. The CDR3 spans 13 residues. CDR1 is MNHEY, CDR2 SVGAGI, per germline. The trim removed 9 bases at V and 5 bases at J, leaving 9 bases unmatched.

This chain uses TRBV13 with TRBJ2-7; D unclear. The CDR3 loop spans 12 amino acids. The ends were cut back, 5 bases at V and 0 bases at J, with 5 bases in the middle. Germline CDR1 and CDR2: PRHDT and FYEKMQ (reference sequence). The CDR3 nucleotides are TGTGCCAGCAGCCCGCGCTCCTACGAGCAGTACTTC. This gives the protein CASSPRSYEQYF.

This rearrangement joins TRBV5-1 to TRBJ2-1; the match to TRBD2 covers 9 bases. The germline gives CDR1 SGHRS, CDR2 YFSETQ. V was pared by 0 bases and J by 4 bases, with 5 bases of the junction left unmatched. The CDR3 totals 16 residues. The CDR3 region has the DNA TGCGCCAGCAGCTTGGTTGCTAGCGGGATTTACAATGAGCAGTTCTTC. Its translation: CASSLVASGIYNEQFF.

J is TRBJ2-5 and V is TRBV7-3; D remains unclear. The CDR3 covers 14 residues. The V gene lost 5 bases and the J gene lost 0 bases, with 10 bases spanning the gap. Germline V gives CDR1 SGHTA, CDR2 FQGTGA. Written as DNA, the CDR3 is TGTGCCAGCAGCCCCTCGGTAAACCAAGAGACCCAGTACTTC. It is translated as CASSPSVNQETQYF.

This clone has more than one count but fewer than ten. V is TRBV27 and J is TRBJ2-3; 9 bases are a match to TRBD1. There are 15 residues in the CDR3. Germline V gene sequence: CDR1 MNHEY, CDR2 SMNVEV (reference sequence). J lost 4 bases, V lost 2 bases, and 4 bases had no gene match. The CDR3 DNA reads TGTGCCAGCAGTTTAAGGGACAGGGAGGCAGATACGCAGTATTTT. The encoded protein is CASSLRDREADTQYF.

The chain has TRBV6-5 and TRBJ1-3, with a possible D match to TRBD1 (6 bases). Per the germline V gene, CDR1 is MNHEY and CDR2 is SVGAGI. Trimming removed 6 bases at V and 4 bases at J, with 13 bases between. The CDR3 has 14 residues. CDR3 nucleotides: TGTGCCAGCAGCCCCCAGGGGTCCGGAAACACCATATATTTT. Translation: CASSPQGSGNTIYF.

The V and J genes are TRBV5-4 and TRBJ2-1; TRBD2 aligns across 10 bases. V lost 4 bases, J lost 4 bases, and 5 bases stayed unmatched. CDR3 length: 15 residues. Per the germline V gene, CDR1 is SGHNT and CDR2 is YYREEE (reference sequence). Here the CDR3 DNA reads TGTGCCAGCAGCGTGGGACTAGCGCAGTACAATGAGCAGTTCTTC. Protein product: CASSVGLAQYNEQFF. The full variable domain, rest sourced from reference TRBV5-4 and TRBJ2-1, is ETGVTQSPTHLIKTRGQQVTLRCSSQSGHNTVSWYQQALGQGPQFIFQYYREEENGRGNFPPRFSGLQFPNYSSELNVNALELDDSALYLCASSVGLAQYNEQFFGPGTRLTVL.

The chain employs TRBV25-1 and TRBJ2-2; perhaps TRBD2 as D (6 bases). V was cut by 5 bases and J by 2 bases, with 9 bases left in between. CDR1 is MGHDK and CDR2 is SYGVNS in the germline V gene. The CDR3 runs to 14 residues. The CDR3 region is CASSRRDNTGELFF. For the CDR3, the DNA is TGTGCCAGCAGTCGGCGGGATAACACCGGGGAGCTGTTTTTT.

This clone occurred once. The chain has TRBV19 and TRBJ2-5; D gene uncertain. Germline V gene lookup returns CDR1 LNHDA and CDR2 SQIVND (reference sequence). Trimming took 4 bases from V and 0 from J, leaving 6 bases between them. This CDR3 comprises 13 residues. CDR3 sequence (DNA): TGTGCCAGTAGTACAGACTACCAAGAGACCCAGTACTTC. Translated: CASSTDYQETQYF. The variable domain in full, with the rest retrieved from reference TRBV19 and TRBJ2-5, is DGGITQSPKYLFRKEGQNVTLSCEQNLNHDAMYWYRQDPGQGLRLIYYSQIVNDFQKGDIAEGYSVSREKKESFPLTVTSAQKNPTAFYLCASSTDYQETQYFGPGTRLLVL.

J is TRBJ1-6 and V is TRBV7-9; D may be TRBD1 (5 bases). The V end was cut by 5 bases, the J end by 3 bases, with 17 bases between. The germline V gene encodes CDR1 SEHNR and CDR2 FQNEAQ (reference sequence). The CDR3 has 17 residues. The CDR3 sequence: CASSPGLGGIYNSPLHF. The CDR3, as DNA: TGTGCCAGCAGCCCAGGGTTGGGGGGGATCTATAATTCACCCCTCCACTTT.

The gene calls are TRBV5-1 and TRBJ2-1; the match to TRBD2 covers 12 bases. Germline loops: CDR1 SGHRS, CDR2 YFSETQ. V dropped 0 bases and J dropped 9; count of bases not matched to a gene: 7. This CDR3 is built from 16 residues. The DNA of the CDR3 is TGCGCCAGCAGCTTGGAGTCTAGCGGGAGGGTTACTGAGCAGTTCTTC. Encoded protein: CASSLESSGRVTEQFF.

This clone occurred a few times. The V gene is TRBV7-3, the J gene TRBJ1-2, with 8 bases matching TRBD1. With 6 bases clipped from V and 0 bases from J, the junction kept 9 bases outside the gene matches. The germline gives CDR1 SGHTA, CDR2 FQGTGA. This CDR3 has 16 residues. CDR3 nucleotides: TGTGCCAGCAGGGCCACCGGGACAGGCACTAACTATGGCTACACCTTC. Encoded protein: CASRATGTGTNYGYTF.

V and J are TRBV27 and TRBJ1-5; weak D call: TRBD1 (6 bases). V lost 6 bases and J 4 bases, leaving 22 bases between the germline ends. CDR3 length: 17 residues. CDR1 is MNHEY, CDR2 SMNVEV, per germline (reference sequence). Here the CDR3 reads CASRPGHLGFLNQPQHF. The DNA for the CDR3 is TGTGCCAGCAGGCCGGGACACCTTGGATTCTTGAATCAGCCCCAGCATTTT.

The CDR3 reads CASSLAGVGQPQHF. The CDR3, as DNA: TGTGCCAGCAGCTTGGCGGGGGTGGGTCAGCCCCAGCATTTT. This chain joins TRBV5-4 and TRBJ1-5; D might be TRBD1 (5 bases). The CDR3 spans 14 residues. The germline V and J ends were trimmed by 0 bases and 6 bases, with 10 bases remaining between them. Germline values: CDR1 SGHNT, CDR2 YYREEE (reference sequence). The full variable domain, in which reference TRBV5-4 and TRBJ1-5 provide the parts outside the CDR3, is ETGVTQSPTHLIKTRGQQVTLRCSSQSGHNTVSWYQQALGQGPQFIFQYYREEENGRGNFPPRFSGLQFPNYSSELNVNALELDDSALYLCASSLAGVGQPQHFGDGTRLSIL.

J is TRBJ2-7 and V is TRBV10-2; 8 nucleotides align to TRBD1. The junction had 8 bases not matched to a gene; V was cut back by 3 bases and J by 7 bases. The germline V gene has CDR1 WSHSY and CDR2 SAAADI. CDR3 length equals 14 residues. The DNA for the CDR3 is TGCGCCAGCAGTGACGGACAGGGCACTAGAGAGCAGTACTTC. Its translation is CASSDGQGTREQYF.

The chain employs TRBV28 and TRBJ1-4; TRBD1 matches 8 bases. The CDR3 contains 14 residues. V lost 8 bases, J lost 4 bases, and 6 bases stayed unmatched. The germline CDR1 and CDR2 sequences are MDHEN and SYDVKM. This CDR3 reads CASYPGQDNEKLFF. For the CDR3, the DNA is TGTGCCAGCTACCCGGGACAGGATAATGAAAAACTGTTTTTT.